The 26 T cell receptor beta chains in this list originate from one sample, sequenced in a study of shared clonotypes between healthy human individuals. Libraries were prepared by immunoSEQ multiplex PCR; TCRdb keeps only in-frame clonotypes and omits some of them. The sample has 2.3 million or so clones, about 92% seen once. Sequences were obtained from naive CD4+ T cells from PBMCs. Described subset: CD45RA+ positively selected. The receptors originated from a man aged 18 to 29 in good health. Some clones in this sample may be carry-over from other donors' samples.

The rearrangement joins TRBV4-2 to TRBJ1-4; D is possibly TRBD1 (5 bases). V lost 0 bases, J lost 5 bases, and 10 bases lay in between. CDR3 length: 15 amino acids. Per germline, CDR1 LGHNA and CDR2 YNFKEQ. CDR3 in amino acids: CASSQDRGLNEKLFF. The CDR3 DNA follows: TGTGCCAGCAGCCAAGATAGGGGATTAAATGAAAAACTGTTTTTT.

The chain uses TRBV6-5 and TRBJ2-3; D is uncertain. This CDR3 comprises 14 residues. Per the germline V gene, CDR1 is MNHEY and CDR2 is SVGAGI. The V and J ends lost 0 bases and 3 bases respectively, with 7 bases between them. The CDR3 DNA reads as TGTGCCAGCAGTTACTCGGACCCGACAGATACGCAGTATTTT. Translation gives CASSYSDPTDTQYF.

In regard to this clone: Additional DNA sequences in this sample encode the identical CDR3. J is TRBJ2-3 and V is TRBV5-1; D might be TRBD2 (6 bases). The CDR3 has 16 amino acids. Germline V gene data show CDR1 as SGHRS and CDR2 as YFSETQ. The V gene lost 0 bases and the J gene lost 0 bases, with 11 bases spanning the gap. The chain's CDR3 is CASSLEGGTSTDTQYF. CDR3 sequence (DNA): TGCGCCAGCAGCTTGGAGGGCGGGACGAGCACAGATACGCAGTATTTT.

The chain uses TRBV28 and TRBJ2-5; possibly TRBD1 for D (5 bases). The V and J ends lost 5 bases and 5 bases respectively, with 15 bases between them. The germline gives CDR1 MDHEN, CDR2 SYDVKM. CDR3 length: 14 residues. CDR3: CASSKNGQGETQYF. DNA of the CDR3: TGTGCCAGCAGTAAAAACGGCCAGGGTGAGACCCAGTACTTC.

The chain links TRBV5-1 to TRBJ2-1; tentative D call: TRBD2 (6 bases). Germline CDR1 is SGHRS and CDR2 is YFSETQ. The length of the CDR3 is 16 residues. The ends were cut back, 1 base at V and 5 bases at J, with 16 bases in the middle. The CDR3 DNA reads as TGCGCCAGCAGCTTGTTGTCGGGAGAAGGTGACAATGAGCAGTTCTTC. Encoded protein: CASSLLSGEGDNEQFF. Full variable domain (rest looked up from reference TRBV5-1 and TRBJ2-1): KAGVTQTPRYLIKTRGQQVTLSCSPISGHRSVSWYQQTPGQGLQFLFEYFSETQRNKGNFPGRFSGRQFSNSRSEMNVSTLELGDSALYLCASSLLSGEGDNEQFFGPGTRLTVL.

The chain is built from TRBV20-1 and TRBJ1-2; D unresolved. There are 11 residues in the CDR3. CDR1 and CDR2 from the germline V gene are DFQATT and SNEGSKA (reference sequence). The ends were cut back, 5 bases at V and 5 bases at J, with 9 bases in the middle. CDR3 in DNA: TGCAGTGCTCCCCCTTGGTATGGCTACACCTTC. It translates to CSAPPWYGYTF.

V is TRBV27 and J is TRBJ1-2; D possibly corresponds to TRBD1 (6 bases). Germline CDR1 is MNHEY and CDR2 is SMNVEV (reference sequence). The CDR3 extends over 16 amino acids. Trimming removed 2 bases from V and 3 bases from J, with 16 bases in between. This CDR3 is CASSLAPGAFDYGYTF. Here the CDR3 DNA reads TGTGCCAGCAGTTTAGCGCCAGGGGCGTTTGACTATGGCTACACCTTC.

The CDR3 loop reads CASSYGSESQYF. The CDR3 bases are TGTGCCAGCAGCTATGGGAGTGAGTCGCAGTATTTT. The chain joins TRBV7-9 to TRBJ2-3; maybe TRBD2 (5 bases). Germline V gives CDR1 SEHNR, CDR2 FQNEAQ (reference sequence). V lost 4 bases and J 10 bases, leaving 12 bases between the germline ends. The length of the CDR3 is 12 residues.

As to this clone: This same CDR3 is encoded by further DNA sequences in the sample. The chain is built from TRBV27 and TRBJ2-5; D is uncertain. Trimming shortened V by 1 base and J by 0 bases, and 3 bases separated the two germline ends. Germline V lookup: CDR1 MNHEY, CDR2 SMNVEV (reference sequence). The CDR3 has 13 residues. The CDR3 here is CASSLLYQETQYF. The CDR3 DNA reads TGTGCCAGCAGTTTATTGTACCAAGAGACCCAGTACTTC.

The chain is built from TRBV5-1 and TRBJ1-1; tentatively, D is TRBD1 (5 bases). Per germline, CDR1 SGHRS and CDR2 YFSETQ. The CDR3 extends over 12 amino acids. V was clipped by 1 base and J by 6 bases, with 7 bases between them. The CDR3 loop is CASSLRGPEAFF. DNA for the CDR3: TGCGCCAGCAGCTTGAGGGGCCCTGAAGCTTTCTTT. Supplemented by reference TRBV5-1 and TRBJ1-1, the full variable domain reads KAGVTQTPRYLIKTRGQQVTLSCSPISGHRSVSWYQQTPGQGLQFLFEYFSETQRNKGNFPGRFSGRQFSNSRSEMNVSTLELGDSALYLCASSLRGPEAFFGQGTRLTVV.

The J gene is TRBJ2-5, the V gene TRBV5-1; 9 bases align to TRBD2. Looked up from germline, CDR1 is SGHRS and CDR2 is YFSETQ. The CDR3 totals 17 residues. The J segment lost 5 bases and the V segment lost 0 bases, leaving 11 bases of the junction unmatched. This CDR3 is CASSLVGAGGRRETQYF. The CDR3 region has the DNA TGCGCCAGCAGCTTGGTGGGAGCGGGAGGCCGACGTGAGACCCAGTACTTC.

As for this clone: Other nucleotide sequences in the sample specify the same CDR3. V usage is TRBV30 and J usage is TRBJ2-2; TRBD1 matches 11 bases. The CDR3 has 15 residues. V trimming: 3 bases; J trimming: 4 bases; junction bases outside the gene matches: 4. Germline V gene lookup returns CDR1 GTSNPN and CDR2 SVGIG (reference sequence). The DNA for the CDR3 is TGTGCCTGGAGCCGGACAGGGGGCGGCACCGGGGAGCTGTTTTTT. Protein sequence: CAWSRTGGGTGELFF.

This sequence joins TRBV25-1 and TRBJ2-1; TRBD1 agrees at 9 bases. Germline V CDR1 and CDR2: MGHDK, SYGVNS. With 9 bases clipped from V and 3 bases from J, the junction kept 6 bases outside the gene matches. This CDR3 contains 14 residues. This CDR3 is CASLDRGNYNEQFF. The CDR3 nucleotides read TGTGCCAGTTTAGACAGGGGGAACTACAATGAGCAGTTCTTC.

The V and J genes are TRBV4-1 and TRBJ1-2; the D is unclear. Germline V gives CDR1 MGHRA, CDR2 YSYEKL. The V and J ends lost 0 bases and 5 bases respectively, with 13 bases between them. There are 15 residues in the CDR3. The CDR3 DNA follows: TGCGCCAGCAGCCAAGATTTCCCGGAAATGTATGGCTACACCTTC. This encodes CASSQDFPEMYGYTF.

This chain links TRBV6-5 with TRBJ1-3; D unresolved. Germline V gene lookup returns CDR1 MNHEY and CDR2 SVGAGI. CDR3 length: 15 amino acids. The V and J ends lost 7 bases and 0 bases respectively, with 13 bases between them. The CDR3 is CASKNGRSSGNTIYF. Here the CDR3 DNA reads TGTGCCAGCAAGAACGGCAGAAGCTCTGGAAACACCATATATTTT.

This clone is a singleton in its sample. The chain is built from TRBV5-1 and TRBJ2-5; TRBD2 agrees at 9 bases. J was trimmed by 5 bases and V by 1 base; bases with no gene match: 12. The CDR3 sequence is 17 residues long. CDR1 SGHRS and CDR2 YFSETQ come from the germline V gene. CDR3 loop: CASSLPGSSGSGETQYF. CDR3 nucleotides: TGCGCCAGCAGCTTGCCTGGGAGTAGCGGGAGTGGGGAGACCCAGTACTTC.

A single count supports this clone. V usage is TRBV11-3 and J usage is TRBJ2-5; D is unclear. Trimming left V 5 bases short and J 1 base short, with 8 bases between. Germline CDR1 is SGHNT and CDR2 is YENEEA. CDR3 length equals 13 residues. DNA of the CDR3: TGTGCCAGCAGCCCCCGAAGCCAAGAGACCCAGTACTTC. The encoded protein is CASSPRSQETQYF.

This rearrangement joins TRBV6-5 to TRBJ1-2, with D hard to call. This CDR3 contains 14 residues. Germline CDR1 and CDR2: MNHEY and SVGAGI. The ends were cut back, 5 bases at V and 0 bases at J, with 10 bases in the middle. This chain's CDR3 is CASSRPLANYGYTF. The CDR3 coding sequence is TGTGCCAGCAGTCGACCGCTCGCTAACTATGGCTACACCTTC.

The chain's CDR3 is CSAEPVSYNEQFF. The CDR3 bases are TGCAGCGCTGAGCCTGTTTCCTACAATGAGCAGTTCTTC. The chain carries TRBV29-1 and TRBJ2-1; no definite D call. The V and J ends lost 7 bases and 1 base respectively, with 11 bases between them. The CDR3 extends over 13 amino acids. The germline CDR1 and CDR2 sequences are SQVTM and ANQGSEA.

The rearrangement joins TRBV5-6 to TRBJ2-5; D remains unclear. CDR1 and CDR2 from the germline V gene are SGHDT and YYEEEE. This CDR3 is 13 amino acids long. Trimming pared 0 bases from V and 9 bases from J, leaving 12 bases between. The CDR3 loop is CASSLGQATPQYF. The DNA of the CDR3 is TGTGCCAGCAGCTTGGGGCAGGCTACCCCCCAGTACTTC.

The CDR3: CATSRERQNTEAFF. The CDR3 coding sequence is TGTGCCACCAGCAGAGAGCGGCAGAACACTGAAGCTTTCTTT. This sequence joins TRBV15 and TRBJ1-1; D is unclear. From germline, CDR1 is LNHNV and CDR2 YYDKDF (reference sequence). The CDR3 extends over 14 amino acids. With 0 bases removed from V and 1 base from J, the gap between germline ends came to 6 bases.

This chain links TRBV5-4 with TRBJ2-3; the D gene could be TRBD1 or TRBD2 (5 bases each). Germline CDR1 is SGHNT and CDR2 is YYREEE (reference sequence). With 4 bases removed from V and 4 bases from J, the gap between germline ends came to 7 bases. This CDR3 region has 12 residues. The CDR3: CASSRGADTQYF. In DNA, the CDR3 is TGTGCCAGCAGCCGAGGGGCAGATACGCAGTATTTT.

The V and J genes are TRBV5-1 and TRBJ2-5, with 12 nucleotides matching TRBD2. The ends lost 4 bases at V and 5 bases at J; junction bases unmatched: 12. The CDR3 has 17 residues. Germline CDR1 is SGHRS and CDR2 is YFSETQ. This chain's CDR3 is CASSPSTSGSLGETQYF. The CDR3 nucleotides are TGCGCCAGCAGCCCTTCGACTAGCGGGAGCCTAGGGGAGACCCAGTACTTC.

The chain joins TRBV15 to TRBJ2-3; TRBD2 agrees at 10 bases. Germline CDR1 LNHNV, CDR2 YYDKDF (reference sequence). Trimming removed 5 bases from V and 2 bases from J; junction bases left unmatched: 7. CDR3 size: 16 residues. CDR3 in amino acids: CATSSGLAGVTDTQYF. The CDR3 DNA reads TGTGCCACCAGCTCCGGTCTAGCGGGAGTCACAGATACGCAGTATTTT.

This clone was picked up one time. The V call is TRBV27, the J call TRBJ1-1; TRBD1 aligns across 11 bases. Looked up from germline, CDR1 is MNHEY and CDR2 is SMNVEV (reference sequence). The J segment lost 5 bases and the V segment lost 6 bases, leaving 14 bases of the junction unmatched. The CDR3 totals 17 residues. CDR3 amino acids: CASRLLSSGTGGTEAFF. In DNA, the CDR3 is TGTGCCAGCAGACTCCTTTCCTCCGGGACAGGGGGGACTGAAGCTTTCTTT.

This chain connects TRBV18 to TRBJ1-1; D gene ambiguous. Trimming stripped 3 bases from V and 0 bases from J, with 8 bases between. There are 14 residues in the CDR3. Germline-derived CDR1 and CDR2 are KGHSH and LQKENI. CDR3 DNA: TGTGCCAGCTCACCGGACCAATTGAACACTGAAGCTTTCTTT. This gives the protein CASSPDQLNTEAFF.